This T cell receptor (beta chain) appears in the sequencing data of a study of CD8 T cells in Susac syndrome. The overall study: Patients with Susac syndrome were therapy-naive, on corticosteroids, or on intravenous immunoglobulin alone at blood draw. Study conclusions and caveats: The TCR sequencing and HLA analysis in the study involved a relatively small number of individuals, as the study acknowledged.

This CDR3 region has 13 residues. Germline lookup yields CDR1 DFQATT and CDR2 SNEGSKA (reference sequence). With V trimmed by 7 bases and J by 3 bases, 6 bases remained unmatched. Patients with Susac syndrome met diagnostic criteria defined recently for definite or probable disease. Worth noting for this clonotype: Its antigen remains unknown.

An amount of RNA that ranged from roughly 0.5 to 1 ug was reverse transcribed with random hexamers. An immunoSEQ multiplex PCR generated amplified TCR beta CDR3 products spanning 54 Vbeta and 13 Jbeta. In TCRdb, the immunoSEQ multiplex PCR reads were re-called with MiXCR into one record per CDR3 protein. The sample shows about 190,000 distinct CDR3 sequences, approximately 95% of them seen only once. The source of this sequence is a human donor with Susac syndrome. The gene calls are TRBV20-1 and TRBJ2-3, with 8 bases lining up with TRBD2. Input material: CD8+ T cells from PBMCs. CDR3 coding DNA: TGCAGTGTCGCTGGACTAGCAACAGATACGCAGTATTTT. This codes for CSVAGLATDTQYF.